This TCR beta chain comes out of a study of response to subunit inactivated influenza vaccine. CDR1 is MNHNS, CDR2 SASEGT, per germline. The germline V and J ends were trimmed by 4 bases and 5 bases, with 6 bases remaining between them. The CDR3 totals 12 residues. TCRdb reprocessed the RT-PCR reads via MiXCR and lists one record per CDR3 protein. The data hold roughly 540,000 distinct CDR3 sequences, with less than 25% observed a single time. The sample was also linked to a second study, of T cells expressing NK-cell markers. That source adds: The TCR beta cDNA came from 5'RACE template switching with UMIs. The authors derived TCR beta repertoires from sorted CD3+CD56+NKG2C+, CD3+CD56+NKG2C- and CD3+CD56-NKG2C+ T cells. Dominant NKG2C+ clonotypes were found to form about 1.0-8% of CD8+ T cells in more than five donors.

The sequencing used CD4+ T cells sorted from PBMCs, collected less than 13 days after vaccination. This chain uses TRBV6-1 with TRBJ2-1; D gene ambiguous. This receptor was obtained from a man aged 50-60 years who received an inactivated influenza vaccine. CDR3 in amino acids: CASSAWNNEQFF. The CDR3 nucleotides are TGTGCCAGCAGTGCTTGGAACAATGAGCAGTTCTTC.